Each of the 21 T cell receptor beta chains below was sequenced from the same sample in a study of CD8+CD57+ T cells in acquired aplastic anemia. It was patients with CD8+CD57+ cell expansion by flow cytometry who were chosen for sequencing. The template for TCR beta VDJ and CDR3 sequence profiling was genomic DNA. TCRdb passed the reads through MiXCR, listing each CDR3 protein once. There are 180,000 or so distinct CDR3 sequences in the sample; more than 60% occur only once, and about two fifths lies in the top ten. The sample comprised sorted CD4+, CD8+, or CD8+CD57+ T cells (not recorded which) from PBMCs. These receptors all stem from a human donor with aplastic anemia.

The chain has TRBV7-2 and TRBJ2-1; no firm D call. Germline V gene sequence: CDR1 SGHTA, CDR2 FQGNSA. With 0 bases removed from V and 5 bases from J, the gap between germline ends came to 5 bases. The CDR3 is 13 amino acids. The CDR3 DNA reads TGTGCCAGCAGCTTAGCAAGAGACAATGAGCAGTTCTTC. Residues: CASSLARDNEQFF.

About this clonotype: A read error may account for a junction end that differs from germline. The rearrangement uses TRBV15 and TRBJ1-5; 7 bases align to TRBD1. This CDR3 is 14 amino acids long. Germline loops: CDR1 LNHNV, CDR2 YYDKDF (reference sequence). The CDR3 bases are TGTGCCACAAGCACCGGGACAGTTAATCAGCCCCAGCATTTT. This translates into CATSTGTVNQPQHF.

Note on this clonotype: The junction differs from germline at one of its ends, possibly a read error. The J gene is TRBJ2-1, the V gene TRBV19, with 14 bases matching TRBD2. Germline CDR1 is LNHDA and CDR2 is SQIVND (reference sequence). The CDR3 is made up of 16 amino acids. This CDR3 reads CASSGGLAGVGNEQSF. CDR3 coding DNA: TGTGCCAGTAGTGGGGGACTAGCGGGAGTGGGAAATGAGCAGTCCTTC.

This clonotype was observed many times. This chain uses TRBV2 with TRBJ2-7, with TRBD1 as a possible D gene (6 bases). CDR3 length: 15 residues. Germline V gives CDR1 SNHLY, CDR2 FYNNEI. V lost 3 bases, J lost 7 bases, and 19 bases lay in between. The CDR3 spells CASSEGLLGAEEQYF. The CDR3 DNA is TGTGCCAGCAGTGAGGGGCTTTTGGGGGCTGAGGAGCAGTACTTC.

This clonotype came up a few times. The chain recombines TRBV19 with TRBJ2-2; D unresolved. This CDR3 has 13 amino acids. Trimming took 3 bases from V and 3 from J, leaving 5 bases between them. In germline, CDR1 is LNHDA, CDR2 SQIVND (reference sequence). DNA of the CDR3: TGTGCCAGTAGTATCCGGGACACCGGGGAGCTGTTTTTT. Residues: CASSIRDTGELFF.

V gene TRBV19 combines with J gene TRBJ2-1; D is undetermined. With 5 bases removed from V and 7 bases from J, the gap between germline ends came to 12 bases. This CDR3 is built from 13 residues. The germline V gene has CDR1 LNHDA and CDR2 SQIVND (reference sequence). The DNA of the CDR3 is TGTGCCAGTAGTGGTAGGGAATGGAATGAGCAGTTCTTC. This sequence encodes CASSGREWNEQFF.

In its sample, this clonotype was seen many times. The genes are TRBV29-1 and TRBJ2-1; perhaps TRBD1 as D (6 bases). The germline gives CDR1 SQVTM, CDR2 ANQGSEA. The germline V and J ends were trimmed by 1 base and 3 bases, with 13 bases remaining between them. The CDR3 sequence is 15 residues long. The CDR3 DNA reads as TGCAGCGTTGAAGGAGGGCAGGGGATCTACAATGAGCAGTTCTTC. It is translated as CSVEGGQGIYNEQFF.

J is TRBJ2-3 and V is TRBV30; unclear D gene. Germline lookup yields CDR1 GTSNPN and CDR2 SVGIG (reference sequence). The CDR3 runs to 12 residues. The ends were cut back, 1 base at V and 8 bases at J, with 10 bases in the middle. The CDR3 is CAWSEGIGTQYF. The CDR3, as DNA: TGTGCCTGGAGTGAGGGAATTGGTACGCAGTATTTT.

The V call is TRBV20-1, the J call TRBJ1-6; 10 bases map to TRBD1. Per the germline V gene, CDR1 is DFQATT and CDR2 is SNEGSKA (reference sequence). CDR3 length: 14 residues. After removal of 0 bases from V and 8 bases from J, the junction contained 1 base not matched to a gene. The CDR3 DNA is TGCAGTGCTAGAGATGGACAGGGGGATTCACCCCTCCACTTT. It specifies CSARDGQGDSPLHF.

The CDR3: CASTSGQGRQPQHF. CDR3 coding DNA: TGTGCCAGCACTTCGGGACAGGGGCGTCAGCCCCAGCATTTT. V gene TRBV2 combines with J gene TRBJ1-5, with 10 nucleotides matching TRBD1. V lost 7 bases, J lost 6 bases, and 6 bases stayed unmatched. Germline V gene lookup returns CDR1 SNHLY and CDR2 FYNNEI. CDR3 length equals 14 residues.

The chain employs TRBV25-1 and TRBJ1-3; the D is unclear. This CDR3 is built from 13 residues. Germline lookup yields CDR1 MGHDK and CDR2 SYGVNS. CDR3 loop: CATARHPGNTIYF. The CDR3 nucleotides are TGTGCGACCGCACGGCATCCTGGAAACACCATATATTTT.

The gene calls are TRBV7-9 and TRBJ1-5, with D unresolved. This CDR3 region has 12 residues. CDR1 and CDR2 from the germline V gene are SEHNR and FQNEAQ (reference sequence). V lost 1 base and J lost 10, with 8 bases in between. The CDR3 DNA reads TGTGCCAGCAGCTTAGATCGTCCCCCCCAGCATTTT. Protein sequence: CASSLDRPPQHF.

This clonotype showed up just a few times. The CDR3 nucleotides read TGTGCCAGCAGTGATAGCCTAGGGAGCCAGTACTTC. This codes for CASSDSLGSQYF. The V call is TRBV2, the J call TRBJ2-7; a possible D gene is TRBD2 (5 bases). CDR1 is SNHLY, CDR2 FYNNEI, per germline. V lost 3 bases and J 10 bases, leaving 13 bases between the germline ends. CDR3 length: 12 amino acids.

In regard to this clonotype: The junction departs from germline at one end; a sequencing error may be responsible. The V call is TRBV9, the J call TRBJ1-6; D gene unclear. There are 17 residues in the CDR3. CDR1 is SGDLS, CDR2 YYNGEE, per germline. CDR3 loop: CASSPFDGSPDGSPLHF. The DNA for the CDR3 is TGCGCCAGCAGCCCCTTCGACGGTAGCCCTGATGGTTCACCCCTCCACTTT.

This rearrangement joins TRBV10-2 to TRBJ1-1; D remains unclear. In germline, CDR1 is WSHSY, CDR2 SAAADI. V dropped 5 bases and J dropped 1 base, with 11 bases sitting between them. The CDR3 is 14 residues long. In DNA form, the CDR3 reads TGCGCCAGCAGTTCGGAAGACACGAACACTGAAGCTTTCTTT. Translation gives CASSSEDTNTEAFF.

This clonotype was seen at least ten times. The rearrangement uses TRBV7-6 and TRBJ2-7; 9 bases fit TRBD2. This CDR3 contains 15 residues. V was pared by 11 bases and J by 0 bases, with 11 bases of the junction left unmatched. Germline CDR1 is SGHVS and CDR2 is FNYEAQ. As DNA, the CDR3 is TGTGCCTCCAAACTCAGCGGGGGGAGCTCCTACGAGCAGTACTTC. Encoded protein: CASKLSGGSSYEQYF.

V usage is TRBV2 and J usage is TRBJ2-7, with D possibly TRBD1 on 5 matching bases. The V gene's germline CDR1 is SNHLY and CDR2 FYNNEI. CDR3 length: 15 residues. Trimming removed 6 bases at V and 0 bases at J, with 15 bases between. The CDR3 DNA follows: TGTGCCAGCAGCTTAGGCCGACAGTTCTCCTACGAGCAGTACTTC. It translates to CASSLGRQFSYEQYF. The entire variable domain, with the rest obtained from reference TRBV2 and TRBJ2-7, is as follows: EPEVTQTPSHQVTQMGQEVILRCVPISNHLYFYWYRQILGQKVEFLVSFYNNEISEKSEIFDDQFSVERPDGSNFTLKIRSTKLEDSAMYFCASSLGRQFSYEQYFGPGTRLTVT.

The V gene is TRBV2, the J gene TRBJ1-2, with D unclear. V was pared by 3 bases and J by 3 bases, with 8 bases between. The CDR3 contains 13 residues. Looked up from germline, CDR1 is SNHLY and CDR2 is FYNNEI. DNA for the CDR3: TGTGCCAGCAGTGATACTACTGACTATGGCTACACCTTC. It specifies CASSDTTDYGYTF.

This chain uses TRBV11-2 with TRBJ2-7; perhaps TRBD1 as D (7 bases). The CDR3 is made up of 13 amino acids. The germline V gene encodes CDR1 SGHAT and CDR2 FQNNGV. Trimming removed 6 bases at V and 6 bases at J, with 15 bases between. CDR3 coding DNA: TGTGCCAGCAGTGCGGGACAGTTGGTCGAGCAGTACTTC. Its translation: CASSAGQLVEQYF.

This clonotype was seen many times. The V gene is TRBV19, the J gene TRBJ2-2; D is undetermined. The V and J ends lost 1 base and 7 bases respectively, with 4 bases between them. CDR3 length: 12 residues. Germline CDR1 reads LNHDA; CDR2 reads SQIVND (reference sequence). CDR3 sequence (DNA): TGTGCCAGTAGTATAGGTGGCGGGGAGCTGTTTTTT. This sequence encodes CASSIGGGELFF.

This sequence joins TRBV7-8 and TRBJ2-5, with D tentatively TRBD2 (5 bases). The V and J ends lost 1 base and 5 bases respectively, with 14 bases between them. Germline V gene lookup returns CDR1 SGHVS and CDR2 FQNEAQ. CDR3 length: 15 residues. The CDR3 DNA reads TGTGCCAGCAGCTTAGATGAGGGTTTCTTGGAGACCCAGTACTTC. Translating it yields CASSLDEGFLETQYF.